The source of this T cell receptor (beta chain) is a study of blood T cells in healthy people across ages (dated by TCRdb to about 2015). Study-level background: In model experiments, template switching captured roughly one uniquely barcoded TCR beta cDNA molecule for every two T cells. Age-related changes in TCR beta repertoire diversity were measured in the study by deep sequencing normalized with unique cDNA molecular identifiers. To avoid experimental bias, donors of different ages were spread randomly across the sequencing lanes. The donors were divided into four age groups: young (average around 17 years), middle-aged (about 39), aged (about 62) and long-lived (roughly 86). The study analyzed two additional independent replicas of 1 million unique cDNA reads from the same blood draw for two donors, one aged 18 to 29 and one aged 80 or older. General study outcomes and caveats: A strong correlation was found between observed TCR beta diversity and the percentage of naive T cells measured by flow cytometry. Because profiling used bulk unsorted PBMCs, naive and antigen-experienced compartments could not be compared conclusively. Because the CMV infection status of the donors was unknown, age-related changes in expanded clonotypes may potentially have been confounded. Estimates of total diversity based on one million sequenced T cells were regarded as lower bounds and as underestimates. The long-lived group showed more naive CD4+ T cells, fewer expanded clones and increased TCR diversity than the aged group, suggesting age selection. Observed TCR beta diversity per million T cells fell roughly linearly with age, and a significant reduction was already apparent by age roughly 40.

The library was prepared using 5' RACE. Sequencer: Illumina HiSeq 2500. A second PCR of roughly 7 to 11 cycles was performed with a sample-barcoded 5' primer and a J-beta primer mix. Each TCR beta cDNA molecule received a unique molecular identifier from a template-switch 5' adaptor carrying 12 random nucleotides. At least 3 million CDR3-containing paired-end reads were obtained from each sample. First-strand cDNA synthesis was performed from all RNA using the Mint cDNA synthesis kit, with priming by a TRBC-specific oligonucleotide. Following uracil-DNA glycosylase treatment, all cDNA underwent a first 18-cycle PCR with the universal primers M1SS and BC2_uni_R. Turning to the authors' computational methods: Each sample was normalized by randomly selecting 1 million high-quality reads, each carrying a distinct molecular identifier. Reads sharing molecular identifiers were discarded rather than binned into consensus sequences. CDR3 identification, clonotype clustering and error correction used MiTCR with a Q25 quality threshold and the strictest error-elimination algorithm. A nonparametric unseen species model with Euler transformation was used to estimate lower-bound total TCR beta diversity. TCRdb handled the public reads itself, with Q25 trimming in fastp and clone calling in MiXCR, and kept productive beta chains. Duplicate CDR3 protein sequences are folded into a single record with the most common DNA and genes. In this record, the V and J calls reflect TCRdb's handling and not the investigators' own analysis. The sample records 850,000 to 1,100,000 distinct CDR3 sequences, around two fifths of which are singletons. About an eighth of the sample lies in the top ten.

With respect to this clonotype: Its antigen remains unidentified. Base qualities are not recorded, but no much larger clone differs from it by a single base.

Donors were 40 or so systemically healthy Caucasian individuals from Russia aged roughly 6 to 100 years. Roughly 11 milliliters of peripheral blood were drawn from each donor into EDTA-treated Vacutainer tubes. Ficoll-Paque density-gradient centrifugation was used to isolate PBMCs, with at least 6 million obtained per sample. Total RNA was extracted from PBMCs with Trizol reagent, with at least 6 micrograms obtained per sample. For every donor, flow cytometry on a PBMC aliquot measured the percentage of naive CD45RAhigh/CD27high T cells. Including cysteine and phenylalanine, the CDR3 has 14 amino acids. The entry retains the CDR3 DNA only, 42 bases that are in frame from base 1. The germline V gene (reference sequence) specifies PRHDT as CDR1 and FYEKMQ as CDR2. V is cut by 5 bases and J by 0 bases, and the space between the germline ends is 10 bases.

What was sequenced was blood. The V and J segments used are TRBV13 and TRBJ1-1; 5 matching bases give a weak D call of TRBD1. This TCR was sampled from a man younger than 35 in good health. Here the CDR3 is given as CASSNGAMNTEAFF. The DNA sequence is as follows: TGTGCCAGCAGCAATGGGGCGATGAACACTGAAGCTTTCTTT.